The source of this T cell receptor (beta chain) is a study of shared clonotypes between healthy human individuals. The study's findings and limits: In general, naive subsets displayed greater estimated richness than memory subsets did.

The naive CD8 population came from CD45RO-negative cells selected for CCR7, without terminally differentiated effector memory CD45RA+ cells. For this clone: Antigen unknown.

An assay was performed, and its level was deep. An approximately 210 ng quantity of DNA, roughly 32,000 T cell genomes, went into the sorted-subset replicate PCRs. TCRdb's table, derived via immunoSEQ multiplex PCR, lists solely in-frame clones and lacks some. The sample contains about 2.1 million clones, around 95% of which appear only once. The CDR3 contains 14 residues. With V trimmed by 2 bases and J by 6 bases, 4 bases remained unmatched. Germline V gene data show CDR1 as MDHEN and CDR2 as SYDVKM. The source is a man younger than 30 in good health. Some clones in this sample may be carry-over from other donors' samples. Sequenced input: naive CD8+ T cells from PBMCs. This chain joins TRBV28 and TRBJ2-7; 10 bases fit TRBD2. The CDR3 here is CASSLEREGSEQYF. The CDR3 DNA reads TGTGCCAGCAGTTTAGAGCGGGAGGGTAGCGAGCAGTACTTC.